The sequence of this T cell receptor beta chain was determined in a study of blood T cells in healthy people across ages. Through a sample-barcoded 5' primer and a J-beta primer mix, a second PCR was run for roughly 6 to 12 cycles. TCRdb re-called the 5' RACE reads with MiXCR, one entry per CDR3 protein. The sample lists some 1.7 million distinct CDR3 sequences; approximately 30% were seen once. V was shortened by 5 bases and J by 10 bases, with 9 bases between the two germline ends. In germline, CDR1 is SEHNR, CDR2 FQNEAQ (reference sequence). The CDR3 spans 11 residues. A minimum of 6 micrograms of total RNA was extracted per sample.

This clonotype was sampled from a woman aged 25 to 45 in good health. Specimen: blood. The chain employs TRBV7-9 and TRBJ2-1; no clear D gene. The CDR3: CASSDVAEQFF. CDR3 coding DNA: TGTGCCAGCAGCGACGTGGCGGAGCAGTTCTTC.